These 3 T cell receptor beta chains were sequenced from one sample in a study of Graves' ophthalmopathy and Graves' hyperthyroidism. RNA transcripts yielded amplified TCR beta CDR3 regions. Second-round multiplex PCR followed a first-round RT-PCR using HTBI primers. Each CDR3 protein is one row after TCRdb ran MiXCR on the multiplex PCR reads. This sample has around 400,000 distinct CDR3 sequences, with around 20% found just once. The sample was peripheral blood. These receptors all stem from a woman between 18 and 30 years old with stable Graves' hyperthyroidism.

This clonotype was observed at least ten times. This chain uses TRBV11-1 with TRBJ2-5, with a tentative D call TRBD1 (5 bases). Germline CDR1 and CDR2: SGHAT and FQDESV (reference sequence). Trimming removed 5 bases from V and 3 bases from J, with 16 bases in between. The CDR3 consists of 15 residues. CDR3 nucleotides: TGTGCCAGCAGCCCCAGGGCAGCTAGAGAAGAGACCCAGTACTTC. It is translated as CASSPRAAREETQYF.

Ten or more counts support this clonotype. The V and J genes are TRBV19 and TRBJ1-2; D may be TRBD1 (6 bases). Trimming took 5 bases from V and 4 from J, leaving 14 bases between them. The CDR3 runs 14 residues. Germline V gives CDR1 LNHDA, CDR2 SQIVND (reference sequence). The CDR3 is CASSPQGYSYGYTF. DNA for the CDR3: TGTGCCAGTAGTCCACAGGGATACAGCTATGGCTACACCTTC.

This clonotype was seen repeatedly, ten times or more. The CDR3 region has the DNA TGTGCCAGCAGGACAGGGGCTGGACGGACCCAGCATTTT. This translates into CASRTGAGRTQHF. The chain is built from TRBV12-3 or TRBV12-4 and TRBJ1-5; TRBD1 matches at 8 bases. V shed 6 bases, J shed 11 bases, and the junction held 9 bases outside the gene matches. CDR3 length: 13 residues.